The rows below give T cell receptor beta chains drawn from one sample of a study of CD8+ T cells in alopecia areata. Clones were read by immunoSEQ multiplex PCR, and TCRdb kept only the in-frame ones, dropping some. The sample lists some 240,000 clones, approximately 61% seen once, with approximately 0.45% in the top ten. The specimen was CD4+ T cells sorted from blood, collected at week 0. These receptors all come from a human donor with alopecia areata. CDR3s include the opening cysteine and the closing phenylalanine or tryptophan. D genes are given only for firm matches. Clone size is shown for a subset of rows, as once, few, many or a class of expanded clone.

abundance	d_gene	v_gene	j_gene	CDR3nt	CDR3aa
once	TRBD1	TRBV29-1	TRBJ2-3	TGCAGCGGAGAGGGTGGGACAGGGGTAGATACGCAGTATTTT	CSGEGGTGVDTQYF
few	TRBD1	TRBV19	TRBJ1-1	TGTGCCAGTAGTAGGACAGGGGTTACTGAAGCTTTCTTT	CASSRTGVTEAFF
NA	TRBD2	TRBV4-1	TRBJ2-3	TGCGCCAGCAGCCAACTAGCGGGGGGCACAGATACGCAGTATTTT	CASSQLAGGTDTQYF
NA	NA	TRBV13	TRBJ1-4	TGTGCCAGCAGCTACAGGGTGGGGGATGAAAAACTGTTTTTT	CASSYRVGDEKLFF
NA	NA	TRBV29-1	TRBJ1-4	TGCAGCGTTGAATTTTTGGACCCTATGCCCTATTTCAGGGGATACTCCGAAAAACTGTTTTTT	CSVEFLDPMPYFRGYSEKLFF
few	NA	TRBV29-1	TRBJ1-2	TGCAGCGTTGGAGGTTCGGAAGGCTACACCTTC	CSVGGSEGYTF
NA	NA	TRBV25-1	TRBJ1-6	TGTGCCAGCAGTGAATTGGACTTCCAGGGGCCCTATAATTCACCCCTCCACTTT	CASSELDFQGPYNSPLHF
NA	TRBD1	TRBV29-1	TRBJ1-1	TGCAGCGCTAGGGGGCGCGAGGTGGGGAACACTGAAGCTTTCTTT	CSARGREVGNTEAFF
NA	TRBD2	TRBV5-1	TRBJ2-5	TGCGCCAGCAGCTTGGCACCGGGACTAGCGGGAATCGAGACCCAGTACTTC	CASSLAPGLAGIETQYF
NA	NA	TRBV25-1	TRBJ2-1	TGTGCCAGCACCTACGGGGGGCTGAGGGATGAGCAGTTCTTC	CASTYGGLRDEQFF
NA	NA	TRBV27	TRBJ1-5	TGTGCCAGCAGTTTGGGTTCAGGTCAGCCCCAGCATTTT	CASSLGSGQPQHF
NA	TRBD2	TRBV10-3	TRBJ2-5	TGTGCCATCAGTGCTAGCGGCCTCGGGGAGACCCAGTACTTC	CAISASGLGETQYF
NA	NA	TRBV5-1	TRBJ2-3	TGCGCCAGCAGCTTAGGGCCCCTGCAGTATTTT	CASSLGPLQYF
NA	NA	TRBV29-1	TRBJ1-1	TGCAGCGTTGATAGACGGCTGAACACTGAAGCTTTCTTT	CSVDRRLNTEAFF
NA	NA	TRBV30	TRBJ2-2	TGTGCCTGGAGCGTACCCCACCTCAGGGGGGTGAACACCGGGGAGCTGTTTTTT	CAWSVPHLRGVNTGELFF
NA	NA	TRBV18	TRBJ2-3	TGTGCCAGCTCACCGCTAGGGGCAGATACGCAGTATTTT	CASSPLGADTQYF
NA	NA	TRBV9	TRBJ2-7	TGTGCCAGCAGCACGGGGACGGAGGGATTCTACGAGCAGTACTTC	CASSTGTEGFYEQYF
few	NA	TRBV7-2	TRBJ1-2	TGTGCCAGCAGCCTAGGGGTGATCTATGGCTACACCTTC	CASSLGVIYGYTF
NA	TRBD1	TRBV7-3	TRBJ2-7	TGTGCCAGCAGCCACGGGACAGGGAAGCCCTACGAGCAGTACTTC	CASSHGTGKPYEQYF
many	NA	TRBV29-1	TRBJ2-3	TGCAGCGTCCGAAAACAGTACACAGATACGCAGTATTTT	CSVRKQYTDTQYF
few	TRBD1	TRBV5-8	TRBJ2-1	TGTGCCAGCAGCTTAGGGACAGAATACAATGAGCAGTTCTTC	CASSLGTEYNEQFF
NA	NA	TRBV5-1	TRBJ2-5	TGCGCCAGCAGCTTGGAACAGATACAAGAGACCCAGTACTTC	CASSLEQIQETQYF
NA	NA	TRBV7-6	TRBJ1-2	TGTGCCAGCAGCTCCCTTAAGACAGATTACTATGGCTACACCTTC	CASSSLKTDYYGYTF
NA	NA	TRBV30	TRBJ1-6	TGTGCCTGGAACCCCGGGACGTATAATTCACCCCTCCACTTT	CAWNPGTYNSPLHF
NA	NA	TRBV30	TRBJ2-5	TGTGCCTGGAGTGTATGGGGGTTCCAAGAGACCCAGTACTTC	CAWSVWGFQETQYF
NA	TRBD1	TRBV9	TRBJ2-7	TGTGCCAGCAGCTTTTCCGGGACAGGGTCCCACGAGCAGTACTTC	CASSFSGTGSHEQYF
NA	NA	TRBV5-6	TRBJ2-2	TGTGCCAGCAGACTGACCGGGACGGAATTATCGGGGGAGCTGTTTTTT	CASRLTGTELSGELFF
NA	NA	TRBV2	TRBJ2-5	TGTGCCAGCAGTGAGGGAGGAGGGACCCAGTACTTC	CASSEGGGTQYF
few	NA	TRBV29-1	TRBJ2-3	TGCAGCGTCCGGACAGGACTGGAGGGGCATACGCAGTATTTT	CSVRTGLEGHTQYF
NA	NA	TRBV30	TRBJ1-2	TGTGCCTGGAGTCTAAACGGGGGATTTTTCTATGGCTACACCTTC	CAWSLNGGFFYGYTF
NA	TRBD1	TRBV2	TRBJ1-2	TGTGCCAGCAGTGATGCCACCGGGACAGGGGACGCCTATGGCTACACCTTC	CASSDATGTGDAYGYTF
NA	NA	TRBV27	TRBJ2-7	TGTGCCAGCAGTTCGGCTGGCGGGGGCTTCTACGAGCAGTACTTC	CASSSAGGGFYEQYF
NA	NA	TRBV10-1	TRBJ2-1	TGCGCCAGCAGTATGGACAGTCGGATCAATGAGCAGTTCTTC	CASSMDSRINEQFF
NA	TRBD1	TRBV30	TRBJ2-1	TGTGCCTGGAGTAGGGCAGGGGGCAATGAGCAGTTCTTC	CAWSRAGGNEQFF
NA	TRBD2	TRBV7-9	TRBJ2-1	TGTGCCAGCAGATATACTAGCGTTAGCTCCTACAATGAGCAGTTCTTC	CASRYTSVSSYNEQFF
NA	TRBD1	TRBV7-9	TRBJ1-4	TGTGCCAGCAGCGGAACAGGGGGAGCTAATGAAAAACTGTTTTTT	CASSGTGGANEKLFF
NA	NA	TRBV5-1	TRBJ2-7	TGCGCCAGCAGCTCTGGGGGTGGTCACTACGAGCAGTACTTC	CASSSGGGHYEQYF
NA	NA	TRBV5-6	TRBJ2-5	TGTGCCAGCAGCTTGGTCGTAGGGGCCTGGACGGAGGGAGAGACCCAGTACTTC	CASSLVVGAWTEGETQYF
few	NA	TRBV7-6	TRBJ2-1	TGTGCCAGCAGCTCCCTCCGGAGCTCCTACAATGAGCAGTTCTTC	CASSSLRSSYNEQFF
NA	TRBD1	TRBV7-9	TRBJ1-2	TGTGCCAGCAGCCCTTCTACAGGGGATAAGGGCTATGGCTACACCTTC	CASSPSTGDKGYGYTF
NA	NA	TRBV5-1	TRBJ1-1	TGCGCCAGCGCAACAGGAGGCACAATGTCCACTGAAGCTTTCTTT	CASATGGTMSTEAFF
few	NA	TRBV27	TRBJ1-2	TGTGCCAGCAGTTTATCCCCGGACCGCTACTATGGCTACACCTTC	CASSLSPDRYYGYTF
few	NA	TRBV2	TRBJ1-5	TGTGCCAGCAGTGATGACGCAGCGGGTCAGCCCCAGCATTTT	CASSDDAAGQPQHF
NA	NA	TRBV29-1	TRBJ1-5	TGCAGCGTTGAGTTCGACAGGACCAATCAGCCCCAGCATTTT	CSVEFDRTNQPQHF
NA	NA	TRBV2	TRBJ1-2	TGTGCCAGCCGGGGTTTAGACCGCTATGGCTACACCTTC	CASRGLDRYGYTF
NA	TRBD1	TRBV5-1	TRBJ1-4	TGCGCCAGCAGCTTGGGGGACAGAGGGGAAAAACTGTTTTTT	CASSLGDRGEKLFF
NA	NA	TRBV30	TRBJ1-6	TGTGCCTGGGCCTTGGGGGCTGTTAACTCACCCCTCCACTTT	CAWALGAVNSPLHF
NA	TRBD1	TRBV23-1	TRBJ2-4	TGCGCCAGCAGTACCCACAGGGGGCAGGCCAAAAACATTCAGTACTTC	CASSTHRGQAKNIQYF
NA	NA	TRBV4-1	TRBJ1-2	TGCGCCAGCAGCTTAAGGGGCGTGAATGGCTACACCTTC	CASSLRGVNGYTF
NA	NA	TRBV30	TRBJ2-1	TGTGCCTGGGGTAATACAGCTTTCAATGAGCAGTTCTTC	CAWGNTAFNEQFF
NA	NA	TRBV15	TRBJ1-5	TGTGCCACCAGCAGAGGTACCGGGGCCCAGCCCCAGCATTTT	CATSRGTGAQPQHF
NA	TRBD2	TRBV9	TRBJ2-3	TGTGCCAGCAGCGTAGGGCTAGCGGGGGACGCTAGCACAGATACGCAGTATTTT	CASSVGLAGDASTDTQYF
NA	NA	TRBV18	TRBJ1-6	TGTGCCAGCTCGGCGACGGGGGACTATTCACCCCTCCACTTT	CASSATGDYSPLHF
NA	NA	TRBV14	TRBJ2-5	TGTGCCAGCAGCCAAGCGGGAGCCGCTGAGACCCAGTACTTC	CASSQAGAAETQYF
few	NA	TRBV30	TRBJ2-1	TGTGCCTGGGCCTTGGGAGCGTACTACAATGAGCAGTTCTTC	CAWALGAYYNEQFF
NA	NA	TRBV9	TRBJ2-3	TGTGCCAGCAGGAAAGTGGCAAGCACAGATACGCAGTATTTT	CASRKVASTDTQYF